This passage covers 32 T cell receptor beta chains from one sample sequenced in a study of cytomegalovirus exposure and HLA in healthy donors. The PCR employed 60 Vbeta primers together with 13 Jbeta primers. The data were produced by immunoSEQ multiplex PCR, yet TCRdb's version contains in-frame clones alone and is incomplete. The sample has about 190,000 clones; 65% to 85% are singletons. Sequencing was carried out using PBMCs. These receptors originate from a woman between 18 and 29 years old in good health and CMV-seronegative.

This clone has more than one count but fewer than ten. This chain joins TRBV5-4 and TRBJ2-1, with 14 bases lining up with TRBD2. The V and J ends lost 3 bases and 9 bases, in that order; junction bases with no gene match: 8. CDR3 length: 16 residues. CDR1 is SGHNT, CDR2 YYREEE, per germline (reference sequence). CDR3 DNA: TGTGCCAGCAGCTATGGGACTAGCGGGAGTCGGGGTGAGCAGTTCTTC. Amino acid sequence: CASSYGTSGSRGEQFF.

The chain links TRBV7-2 to TRBJ2-3, with D possibly being TRBD2 (5 bases). The CDR3 totals 14 residues. Trimming removed 4 bases at V and 2 bases at J, with 10 bases between. The V gene's germline CDR1 is SGHTA and CDR2 FQGNSA. CDR3 sequence reads: CASSSEVPTDTQYF. In DNA, the CDR3 is TGTGCCAGCAGCTCGGAGGTCCCCACAGATACGCAGTATTTT.

The V and J genes are TRBV28 and TRBJ1-1, with D perhaps TRBD1 (6 bases). The CDR3 is 12 amino acids. Trimming stripped 5 bases from V and 7 bases from J, with 11 bases between. From germline, CDR1 is MDHEN and CDR2 SYDVKM. CDR3 amino acids: CASSTRRGEAFF. CDR3 nucleotide sequence: TGTGCCAGCAGTACCCGCAGGGGTGAAGCTTTCTTT.

This chain uses TRBV5-1 with TRBJ1-1; possibly TRBD1 for D (5 bases). Germline loops: CDR1 SGHRS, CDR2 YFSETQ. The V end was cut by 1 base, the J end by 0 bases, with 10 bases between. CDR3 length: 15 amino acids. CDR3 bases: TGCGCCAGCAGCTTGACCTCAGGGCTGAACACTGAAGCTTTCTTT. Protein product: CASSLTSGLNTEAFF.

The genes are TRBV5-1 and TRBJ2-1, with D possibly being TRBD1 (6 bases). CDR1 is SGHRS, CDR2 YFSETQ, per germline. Between the trimmed V and J ends, which lost 4 bases and 5 bases, there was a span of 10 bases. This CDR3 comprises 13 residues. The CDR3 protein is CASSTDSHNEQFF. The CDR3, as DNA: TGCGCCAGCAGCACGGACAGTCACAATGAGCAGTTCTTC.

The chain is built from TRBV7-2 and TRBJ2-7, with 9 bases aligning to TRBD2. This CDR3 spans 17 amino acids. CDR1 is SGHTA, CDR2 FQGNSA, per germline. Trimming took 1 base from V and 0 from J; bases not matched to a gene: 7. In DNA, the CDR3 is TGTGCCAGCAGCTTAGGTGGGCTAGCGGGGACCTCCTACGAGCAGTACTTC. Protein: CASSLGGLAGTSYEQYF.

This rearrangement joins TRBV11-1 to TRBJ1-6, with 8 bases lining up with TRBD1. This CDR3 is built from 16 residues. The V segment lost 5 bases and the J segment 6 bases; nucleotides outside the gene matches: 9. Germline values: CDR1 SGHAT, CDR2 FQDESV (reference sequence). This CDR3 reads CASSLQGAYVNSPLHF. The CDR3 DNA follows: TGTGCCAGCAGCCTCCAGGGGGCTTATGTTAATTCACCCCTCCACTTT.

The chain recombines TRBV9 with TRBJ2-2, with D possibly being TRBD2 (6 bases). The V end lost 0 bases, the J end lost 5 bases, and 8 bases lay between the germline ends. Germline lookup yields CDR1 SGDLS and CDR2 YYNGEE. The CDR3 loop spans 14 amino acids. The CDR3 loop reads CASSVVGGTGELFF. DNA of the CDR3: TGTGCCAGCAGCGTAGTAGGAGGGACCGGGGAGCTGTTTTTT.

This sequence joins TRBV28 and TRBJ2-1; 7 positions agree with TRBD2. The CDR3 runs 16 residues. With 3 bases clipped from V and 0 bases from J, the junction kept 5 bases outside the gene matches. Germline-derived CDR1 and CDR2 are MDHEN and SYDVKM. The CDR3 spells CASSFNLAASYNEQFF. The DNA for the CDR3 is TGTGCCAGCAGTTTCAATCTAGCGGCCTCCTACAATGAGCAGTTCTTC.

V is TRBV5-4 and J is TRBJ2-7; a possible D gene is TRBD2 (6 bases). Per germline, CDR1 SGHNT and CDR2 YYREEE (reference sequence). V was pared by 4 bases and J by 2 bases, with 13 bases between. The CDR3 has 14 amino acids. For the CDR3, the DNA is TGTGCCAGCAGCCCCGGGACTCTTCCCTACGAGCAGTACTTC. Its translation is CASSPGTLPYEQYF.

This clone turned up a few times. The chain joins TRBV9 to TRBJ2-3, with a tentative D call TRBD2 (6 bases). CDR1 is SGDLS and CDR2 is YYNGEE in the germline V gene. The V and J ends lost 4 bases and 0 bases respectively, with 21 bases between them. This CDR3 comprises 18 residues. The CDR3 loop is CASSLRGVAGSSTDTQYF. CDR3 nucleotide sequence: TGTGCCAGCAGCCTGAGAGGGGTGGCGGGATCTAGCACAGATACGCAGTATTTT.

This sequence joins TRBV9 and TRBJ2-5, with 14 bases that match TRBD2. The V gene end was trimmed by 3 bases and the J gene end by 7 bases; junction bases not matched to a gene: 8. CDR1 and CDR2 (germline): SGDLS, YYNGEE. The CDR3 is 16 residues long. The CDR3: CASSGGLAGAPGTQYF. In DNA, the CDR3 is TGTGCCAGCAGCGGGGGACTAGCGGGGGCCCCTGGGACCCAGTACTTC.

This chain uses TRBV15 with TRBJ2-1, with 12 bases fitting TRBD2. The V segment lost 1 base and the J segment 6 bases; nucleotides outside the gene matches: 4. CDR3 length equals 16 residues. CDR1 is LNHNV and CDR2 is YYDKDF in the germline V gene (reference sequence). DNA of the CDR3: TGTGCCACCAGCAGAGGACTAGCGGGAGTTTCCAATGAGCAGTTCTTC. Encoded protein: CATSRGLAGVSNEQFF.

The chain uses TRBV6-6 and TRBJ1-6, with D maybe TRBD1 (6 bases). In germline, CDR1 is MNHNY, CDR2 SVGAGI (reference sequence). This CDR3 has 16 residues. V shed 0 bases and J shed 8 bases, with 14 bases lying between them. The CDR3 DNA reads as TGTGCCAGCAGTTACTCGTTGGGGGGGCAGGATTCACCCCTCCACTTT. Its protein product is CASSYSLGGQDSPLHF.

The rearrangement uses TRBV14 and TRBJ2-1; 7 bases agree with TRBD2. The CDR3 totals 14 residues. The V segment lost 5 bases and the J segment 4 bases; nucleotides outside the gene matches: 5. Germline V gives CDR1 SGHDN, CDR2 FVKESK. CDR3 residues: CASSFTSAYNEQFF. As DNA, the CDR3 is TGTGCCAGCAGCTTTACTAGCGCATACAATGAGCAGTTCTTC.

J is TRBJ1-1 and V is TRBV28; unclear D gene. CDR3 length: 13 residues. Trimming took 6 bases from V and 2 from J, leaving 10 bases between them. Germline V gene sequence: CDR1 MDHEN, CDR2 SYDVKM. The CDR3 DNA follows: TGTGCCAGCAGGGTTCGAGGAAACACTGAAGCTTTCTTT. It specifies CASRVRGNTEAFF.

The J gene is TRBJ1-1, the V gene TRBV19; D uncertain. Germline CDR1 is LNHDA and CDR2 is SQIVND (reference sequence). The germline V and J ends were trimmed by 1 base and 4 bases, with 10 bases remaining between them. CDR3 size: 14 residues. As DNA, the CDR3 is TGTGCCAGTAGTATAGGAGAGGGTTCCACTGAAGCTTTCTTT. As protein: CASSIGEGSTEAFF.

The gene calls are TRBV14 and TRBJ2-7; a possible D gene is TRBD1 (5 bases). Germline CDR1 SGHDN, CDR2 FVKESK. The CDR3 runs 16 residues. The germline V and J ends were trimmed by 0 bases and 2 bases, with 14 bases remaining between them. CDR3: CASSQDVSGRAYEQYF. The CDR3 region has the DNA TGTGCCAGCAGCCAAGATGTTTCGGGCAGGGCCTACGAGCAGTACTTC. The whole variable domain, filled in from reference TRBV14 and TRBJ2-7, reads EAGVTQFPSHSVIEKGQTVTLRCDPISGHDNLYWYRRVMGKEIKFLLHFVKESKQDESGMPNNRFLAERTGGTYSTLKVQPAELEDSGVYFCASSQDVSGRAYEQYFGPGTRLTVT.

This chain connects TRBV5-1 to TRBJ2-7; D gene ambiguous. There are 13 residues in the CDR3. Trimming shortened V by 0 bases and J by 0 bases, and 4 bases separated the two germline ends. Germline V gene sequence: CDR1 SGHRS, CDR2 YFSETQ. CDR3 protein: CASSLGSSYEQYF. Here the CDR3 DNA reads TGCGCCAGCAGCTTGGGGAGCTCCTACGAGCAGTACTTC.

The gene calls are TRBV4-1 and TRBJ1-2; a possible D gene is TRBD1 (6 bases). There are 16 residues in the CDR3. The germline CDR1 and CDR2 sequences are MGHRA and YSYEKL. V was cut by 0 bases and J by 4 bases, with 15 bases left in between. CDR3 protein: CASSQDQDSLAYGYTF. The CDR3 nucleotides read TGCGCCAGCAGCCAAGATCAGGACAGCTTAGCCTATGGCTACACCTTC.

The rearrangement links TRBV29-1 to TRBJ2-1, with D tentatively TRBD2 (6 bases). V gave up 7 bases and J gave up 6 bases, with 19 bases separating them. The germline V gene has CDR1 SQVTM and CDR2 ANQGSEA. This CDR3 comprises 14 residues. CDR3 DNA sequence: TGCAGCGCGACCCGGACTAAGGAGGGCAATGAGCAGTTCTTC. It encodes CSATRTKEGNEQFF.

This chain joins TRBV11-3 and TRBJ2-1; 12 positions match TRBD2. The V gene end was trimmed by 1 base and the J gene end by 8 bases; junction bases not matched to a gene: 6. The CDR3 extends over 16 amino acids. Germline V lookup: CDR1 SGHNT, CDR2 YENEEA. The CDR3 loop is CASSLGASGRADEQFF. CDR3 DNA: TGTGCCAGCAGCTTAGGGGCTAGCGGGAGGGCGGATGAGCAGTTCTTC.

The chain has TRBV6-1 and TRBJ1-5, with 7 positions matching TRBD1. Germline assignment: CDR1 MNHNS and CDR2 SASEGT. The CDR3 consists of 16 residues. The J segment lost 0 bases and the V segment lost 4 bases, leaving 6 bases of the junction unmatched. CDR3 bases: TGTGCCAGCAGTGGAGGGGGACAGATTAGCAATCAGCCCCAGCATTTT. Protein sequence: CASSGGGQISNQPQHF.

The V and J genes are TRBV5-1 and TRBJ1-4; 10 nucleotides match TRBD1. The CDR3 sequence is 16 residues long. Germline V lookup: CDR1 SGHRS, CDR2 YFSETQ. J gave up 6 bases and V 2 bases, and 7 bases lay outside the gene matches. The CDR3 loop reads CASSFLAGQGDEKLFF. The CDR3 bases are TGCGCCAGCAGCTTCCTCGCTGGACAGGGGGATGAAAAACTGTTTTTT. The whole variable domain, filled in from reference TRBV5-1 and TRBJ1-4, reads KAGVTQTPRYLIKTRGQQVTLSCSPISGHRSVSWYQQTPGQGLQFLFEYFSETQRNKGNFPGRFSGRQFSNSRSEMNVSTLELGDSALYLCASSFLAGQGDEKLFFGSGTQLSVL.

The chain links TRBV4-1 to TRBJ1-2; 8 positions match TRBD1. J was trimmed by 3 bases and V by 0 bases; bases with no gene match: 6. The CDR3 has 16 amino acids. Germline CDR1 reads MGHRA; CDR2 reads YSYEKL. CDR3 loop: CASSQDRPGGDYGYTF. In DNA, the CDR3 is TGCGCCAGCAGCCAAGATCGGCCAGGGGGCGACTATGGCTACACCTTC.

The chain uses TRBV6-5 and TRBJ1-3; D uncertain. The length of the CDR3 is 14 residues. With 4 bases removed from V and 0 bases from J, the gap between germline ends came to 7 bases. The V gene's germline CDR1 is MNHEY and CDR2 SVGAGI. CDR3 nucleotides: TGTGCCAGCAGTTGGTTGAGCTCTGGAAACACCATATATTTT. Its protein is CASSWLSSGNTIYF.

The rearrangement joins TRBV19 to TRBJ1-6; TRBD1 is a possible D gene (6 bases). This CDR3 spans 16 amino acids. V dropped 6 bases and J dropped 7 bases, with 19 bases sitting between them. Germline V gene data show CDR1 as LNHDA and CDR2 as SQIVND (reference sequence). Written as DNA, the CDR3 is TGTGCCAGTAGGCTTGACACGGGACACTCGAATTCACCCCTCCACTTT. It encodes CASRLDTGHSNSPLHF.

The chain combines TRBV5-1 with TRBJ1-1, with D possibly being TRBD1 (6 bases). This CDR3 spans 14 amino acids. Trimming took 6 bases from V and 4 from J, leaving 16 bases between them. The germline gives CDR1 SGHRS, CDR2 YFSETQ. CDR3 sequence (DNA): TGCGCCAGCAACTTCGGACAGAGTTCCACTGAAGCTTTCTTT. Encoded protein: CASNFGQSSTEAFF.

V and J are TRBV4-3 and TRBJ1-3, with D maybe TRBD1 (5 bases). Germline V CDR1 and CDR2: LGHNA, YSLEER. The CDR3 spans 15 residues. V dropped 4 bases and J dropped 3 bases, with 13 bases sitting between them. CDR3 in amino acids: CASSRLSGVGNTIYF. The DNA of the CDR3 is TGCGCCAGCAGCCGTCTTTCGGGGGTTGGAAACACCATATATTTT.

CDR3 DNA sequence: TGTGCCAGCAGTCGAAGTCCAGGACTAGCGGGAAAAAACATTCAGTACTTC. This translates into CASSRSPGLAGKNIQYF. The chain is built from TRBV27 and TRBJ2-4; 12 bases line up with TRBD2. CDR3 length: 17 amino acids. With 5 bases clipped from V and 4 bases from J, the junction kept 9 bases outside the gene matches. Germline V gene lookup returns CDR1 MNHEY and CDR2 SMNVEV (reference sequence).

This clone was seen more than once but under ten times. The chain carries TRBV27 and TRBJ1-4; tentatively, D is TRBD1 (5 bases). The CDR3 length is 12 residues. The V and J ends lost 7 bases and 14 bases respectively, with 17 bases between them. CDR1 is MNHEY and CDR2 is SMNVEV in the germline V gene (reference sequence). Here the CDR3 reads CASNLWGEDLFF. The CDR3 DNA reads TGTGCCAGCAATCTATGGGGCGAGGACCTGTTTTTT. Full variable domain (remainder filled in from reference TRBV27 and TRBJ1-4): EAQVTQNPRYLITVTGKKLTVTCSQNMNHEYMSWYRQDPGLGLRQIYYSMNVEVTDKGDVPEGYKVSRKEKRNFPLILESPSPNQTSLYFCASNLWGEDLFFGSGTQLSVL.

This clone appeared a single time. The rearrangement links TRBV9 to TRBJ2-2, with a tentative D call TRBD2 (5 bases). CDR1 SGDLS and CDR2 YYNGEE come from the germline V gene. The CDR3 loop spans 19 amino acids. V was pared by 4 bases and J by 3 bases, with 25 bases between. CDR3 DNA sequence: TGTGCCAGCAGCTCCATCTATACCGGGGAACCTAGAGACACCGGGGAGCTGTTTTTT. This sequence encodes CASSSIYTGEPRDTGELFF.